These 15 T cell receptor beta chains were sequenced from one sample in a study of breast tumors, draining lymph nodes, adjacent tissues. Each CDR3 protein gets one entry after TCRdb re-called the multiplex PCR reads with MiXCR. The table records approximately 210,000 distinct CDR3 sequences, approximately 30% of them present only once. The lymph nodes were axillary draining lymph nodes from breast cancer patients. Material for sequencing was axillary lymph node tissue. The receptors were sampled from a female donor with breast cancer. Some clones in this sample may be carry-over from other donors' samples.

On this clonotype: Since the CDR3 does not end with the conserved phenylalanine or tryptophan, this likely comes from a read error. V gene TRBV20-1 combines with J gene TRBJ1-2; D not certain. The length of the CDR3 is 14 residues. V lost 0 bases and J 4 bases, leaving 12 bases between the germline ends. Germline assignment: CDR1 DFQATT and CDR2 SNEGSKA (reference sequence). CDR3 sequence reads: CSARDNGVSYGYTS. In nucleotides, the CDR3 is TGCAGTGCTAGAGATAACGGTGTCTCCTATGGCTACACCTCC.

The gene calls are TRBV6-1 and TRBJ2-7; 8 nucleotides align to TRBD2. CDR3 length equals 20 residues. J gave up 0 bases and V 5 bases, and 21 bases lay outside the gene matches. Per germline, CDR1 MNHNS and CDR2 SASEGT. CDR3 sequence: CASSPHGAGRVAGSSYEQYF. CDR3 in DNA: TGTGCCAGCAGTCCTCACGGGGCCGGAAGGGTAGCGGGAAGCTCCTACGAGCAGTACTTC.

Many counts were recorded for this clonotype. V and J are TRBV19 and TRBJ1-3; tentative D call: TRBD1 (6 bases). The germline V gene encodes CDR1 LNHDA and CDR2 SQIVND (reference sequence). V lost 3 bases and J 0 bases, leaving 6 bases between the germline ends. The length of the CDR3 is 14 residues. CDR3 coding DNA: TGTGCCAGTAGTATGACAGGCTCTGGAAACACCATATATTTT. Its protein is CASSMTGSGNTIYF.

This clonotype has a count of ten or more. The chain employs TRBV7-9 and TRBJ2-1, with TRBD2 identical over 8 bases. With 4 bases clipped from V and 6 bases from J, the junction kept 11 bases outside the gene matches. The CDR3 contains 16 residues. From germline, CDR1 is SEHNR and CDR2 FQNEAQ (reference sequence). The CDR3 DNA sequence: TGTGCCAGCAGCTCCCCCACCGGGACTAGTTCCAATGAGCAGTTCTTC. It translates to CASSSPTGTSSNEQFF.

Note on this clonotype: This CDR3 is missing its conserved last phenylalanine or tryptophan, likely due to a read error. The DNA is omitted, as the CDR3 cannot be located on it reliably, and the CDR3 follows TCRdb's listing. The V and J genes are TRBV20-1 and TRBJ2-5; the table assigns TRBD2, which was not confirmed against the DNA. The germline gives CDR1 DFQATT, CDR2 SNEGSKA (reference sequence). The CDR3 length equals 9 residues, ends included. CDR3 residues: CRTTPGLAG.

This clonotype was detected ten times or more. This chain connects TRBV7-9 to TRBJ2-3; TRBD1 aligns across 9 bases. V shed 1 base, J shed 3 bases, and the junction held 8 bases outside the gene matches. Per germline, CDR1 SEHNR and CDR2 FQNEAQ (reference sequence). This CDR3 has 17 amino acids. In DNA form, the CDR3 reads TGTGCCAGCAGCTTAGGATTTGGGACAGGGAGAACAGATACGCAGTATTTT. It translates to CASSLGFGTGRTDTQYF.

This clonotype was recorded many times. The chain uses TRBV5-1 and TRBJ2-3, with 8 bases aligning to TRBD2. Germline loops: CDR1 SGHRS, CDR2 YFSETQ. The CDR3 is 16 residues long. V trimming: 3 bases; J trimming: 2 bases; junction bases outside the gene matches: 8. Here the CDR3 reads CASSSPGLAATDTQYF. Here the CDR3 DNA reads TGCGCCAGCAGCTCTCCCGGACTAGCAGCCACAGATACGCAGTATTTT.

V gene TRBV29-1 combines with J gene TRBJ2-7; 7 bases are shared with TRBD1. CDR1 is SQVTM, CDR2 ANQGSEA, per germline. The CDR3 loop spans 14 amino acids. Germline trimming cut 8 bases from V and 4 bases from J; bases unmatched to any gene: 14. This CDR3 is CSLGPTGNPYEQYF. The CDR3 DNA is TGCAGCTTGGGTCCGACAGGGAACCCTTACGAGCAGTACTTC.

This clonotype was observed many times. The rearrangement joins TRBV6-6 to TRBJ1-3; D call uncertain. The V gene lost 6 bases and the J gene lost 0 bases, with 6 bases spanning the gap. CDR3 length equals 13 residues. Germline CDR1 MNHNY, CDR2 SVGAGI (reference sequence). CDR3 sequence: CASSDHSGNTIYF. The CDR3 coding sequence is TGTGCCAGCAGCGACCACTCTGGAAACACCATATATTTT.

This clonotype was seen at least ten times. The chain couples TRBV20-1 to TRBJ2-1; 12 bases match TRBD2. This CDR3 region has 14 residues. V shed 3 bases and J 6 bases; nucleotides not matched to a gene: 3. Per the germline V gene, CDR1 is DFQATT and CDR2 is SNEGSKA (reference sequence). In DNA form, the CDR3 reads TGCAGTGCTAGGTCTAGCGGGAGGGGCAATGAGCAGTTCTTC. Translating gives CSARSSGRGNEQFF.

This clonotype occurred many times. The chain joins TRBV20-1 to TRBJ2-1; tentatively, D is TRBD1 (7 bases). V shed 6 bases and J shed 8 bases, with 29 bases lying between them. The CDR3 runs to 17 residues. Germline V gene data show CDR1 as DFQATT and CDR2 as SNEGSKA (reference sequence). The chain's CDR3 is CSAMPSYPRGRGDEQFF. Written as DNA, the CDR3 is TGCAGTGCCATGCCTTCATATCCTAGGGGGCGCGGGGATGAGCAGTTCTTC.

This clonotype was detected many times. The rearrangement joins TRBV15 to TRBJ2-1; 15 bases fit TRBD2. The CDR3 length is 17 residues. Germline values: CDR1 LNHNV, CDR2 YYDKDF (reference sequence). With 1 base clipped from V and 11 bases from J, the junction kept 9 bases outside the gene matches. CDR3 DNA: TGTGCCACCAGCAGAGCGTCTGGACTAGCGGGAGGGGTAAAGCAGTTCTTC. It specifies CATSRASGLAGGVKQFF. Looking up the rest from reference TRBV15 and TRBJ2-1 gives the full variable domain: DAMVIQNPRYQVTQFGKPVTLSCSQTLNHNVMYWYQQKSSQAPKLLFHYYDKDFNNEADTPDNFQSRRPNTSFCFLDIRSPGLGDTAMYLCATSRASGLAGGVKQFFGPGTRLTVL.

Notes on this clonotype: One end of the junction fails to match germline, which may point to a read error. The rearrangement uses TRBV2 and TRBJ1-6; possible D gene TRBD1, 5 bases. Germline V CDR1 and CDR2: SNHLY, FYNNEI. The CDR3 is 18 residues long. The CDR3 protein is CASSVLGPLSSYNLPLHF. CDR3 DNA: TGTGCCAGCAGCGTGCTGGGACCCTTGAGCTCCTATAATTTACCCCTCCACTTT. Combining the CDR3 with reference TRBV2 and TRBJ1-6 gives the whole variable domain EPEVTQTPSHQVTQMGQEVILRCVPISNHLYFYWYRQILGQKVEFLVSFYNNEISEKSEIFDDQFSVERPDGSNFTLKIRSTKLEDSAMYFCASSVLGPLSSYNLPLHFGNGTRLTVT.

Ten or more counts support this clonotype. The CDR3 is CASSRTGGAAKNIQYF. DNA of the CDR3: TGCGCCAGCAGCAGAACAGGGGGGGCGGCCAAAAACATTCAGTACTTC. V is TRBV5-1 and J is TRBJ2-4; a weak D match, TRBD1 (8 bases). V lost 4 bases, J lost 1 base, and 15 bases lay in between. Germline V gene sequence: CDR1 SGHRS, CDR2 YFSETQ. This CDR3 has 16 residues.

This clonotype was seen only a few times. CDR3 DNA sequence: TGTGCCAGCAGTGACGGGGATGGGACTGAAGCTTTCTTT. Translated, it gives CASSDGDGTEAFF. This rearrangement joins TRBV6-6 to TRBJ1-1; D is ambiguous. Germline CDR1 MNHNY, CDR2 SVGAGI (reference sequence). The ends were cut back, 5 bases at V and 5 bases at J, with 12 bases in the middle. This CDR3 comprises 13 residues.